A single sample is the source of the 25 T cell receptor beta chains below, sequenced in a study of cytomegalovirus exposure and HLA in healthy donors (TCRdb year 2017). The protocol used for the library was the immunoSEQ multiplex PCR assay. For the multiplex PCR, a mixture combining 60 forward primers for TCR Vbeta segments and 13 reverse primers for TCR Jbeta segments was used. TCRdb provides this immuneACCESS table in a form limited to in-frame rearrangements. Some clones are lacking; in checked studies, under half of them reflect an unresolved V gene, and why the rest are absent is not known. In this sample the table shows about 92,000 clones, 69% of which occur a single time. Roughly 2.6% of the sample belongs to the ten largest clones. The sequencing input was PBMCs. These receptor sequences come from a man aged 45 to 65 in good health and CMV-seronegative.

The chain employs TRBV6-5 and TRBJ2-7; D is possibly TRBD1 (5 bases). CDR3 length: 15 amino acids. V lost 5 bases and J lost 3, with 17 bases in between. Germline lookup yields CDR1 MNHEY and CDR2 SVGAGI. CDR3 region: CASSTEQAGFYEQYF. DNA of the CDR3: TGTGCCAGCAGTACGGAGCAGGCAGGGTTCTACGAGCAGTACTTC.

This sequence joins TRBV21-1 and TRBJ1-1. TRBV21-1 has pseudogene status. The CDR3 has 16 residues. The DNA for the CDR3 is TGTGCCAGCAGACCCGGGTGGGAGGGACCGAACACTGAAGCTTTCTTT. Its protein is CASRPGWEGPNTEAFF.

Only one count was recorded for this clone. The chain combines TRBV27 with TRBJ1-2; D is undetermined. There are 14 residues in the CDR3. The ends were cut back, 1 base at V and 4 bases at J, with 10 bases in the middle. CDR1 and CDR2 (germline): MNHEY, SMNVEV (reference sequence). The DNA for the CDR3 is TGTGCCAGCAGTTTATATGGGAGCAGCTATGGCTACACCTTC. As protein: CASSLYGSSYGYTF.

A single count supports this clone. V and J are TRBV15 and TRBJ2-7, with D tentatively TRBD2 (7 bases). CDR1 and CDR2 (germline): LNHNV, YYDKDF (reference sequence). This CDR3 region has 15 residues. Trimming pared 8 bases from V and 2 bases from J, leaving 19 bases between. The CDR3 region is CATSRGGGAPYEQYF. Here the CDR3 DNA reads TGTGCCACCTCAAGAGGTGGGGGGGCACCCTACGAGCAGTACTTC.

The chain links TRBV7-9 to TRBJ1-1; no clear D gene. The germline CDR1 and CDR2 sequences are SEHNR and FQNEAQ (reference sequence). CDR3 length: 16 residues. Between the trimmed V and J ends, which lost 4 bases and 4 bases, there was a span of 19 bases. The CDR3, as DNA: TGTGCCAGCAGCTGGGAGGACGGAGGCCGTGGCACTGAAGCTTTCTTT. Encoded protein: CASSWEDGGRGTEAFF.

This clone was detected only once. The chain employs TRBV4-2 and TRBJ1-1, with 7 bases that match TRBD1. The CDR3 runs to 15 residues. V lost 4 bases and J lost 4; bases outside the gene matches: 9. Germline V gene data show CDR1 as LGHNA and CDR2 as YNFKEQ. The CDR3 sequence is CASSLRQGRGTEAFF. CDR3 DNA: TGTGCCAGCAGCCTCAGACAGGGTCGGGGCACTGAAGCTTTCTTT.

The chain joins TRBV6-4 to TRBJ1-2; a weak D match, TRBD1 (5 bases). The germline V gene has CDR1 MRHNA and CDR2 SNTAGT. Trimming took off 2 bases at V and 8 bases at J, with 12 bases between the two ends. The CDR3 is made up of 13 amino acids. CDR3 loop: CASSDARGRGYTF. The DNA of the CDR3 is TGTGCCAGCAGTGACGCTAGGGGTCGCGGCTACACCTTC.

This clone was counted a few times. The chain combines TRBV4-3 with TRBJ2-3, with no clear D. The germline V and J ends were trimmed by 1 base and 6 bases, with 8 bases remaining between them. Germline V gene lookup returns CDR1 LGHNA and CDR2 YSLEER. The CDR3 is 13 amino acids. The CDR3 DNA is TGCGCCAGCAGCCAAGGGGCGTACGATACGCAGTATTTT. As protein: CASSQGAYDTQYF.

The chain uses TRBV5-5 and TRBJ1-5, with 7 bases aligning to TRBD1. Germline loops: CDR1 SGHKS, CDR2 YYEKEE (reference sequence). After removal of 4 bases from V and 7 bases from J, the junction contained 8 bases not matched to a gene. The CDR3 consists of 14 residues. The CDR3 sequence: CASSPDRRFQPQHF. Written as DNA, the CDR3 is TGTGCCAGCAGCCCGGACAGGCGTTTCCAGCCCCAGCATTTT.

The gene calls are TRBV7-9 and TRBJ2-5, with TRBD1 identical over 7 bases. V lost 5 bases and J lost 2; bases outside the gene matches: 8. CDR3 length equals 15 residues. Per the germline V gene, CDR1 is SEHNR and CDR2 is FQNEAQ (reference sequence). The CDR3 DNA reads as TGTGCCAGCAGCCCGGCGACAGGGCTGCAAGAGACCCAGTACTTC. Translation gives CASSPATGLQETQYF. The variable domain in full, completed from reference TRBV7-9 and TRBJ2-5, reads DTGVSQNPRHKITKRGQNVTFRCDPISEHNRLYWYRQTLGQGPEFLTYFQNEAQLEKSRLLSDRFSAERPKGSFSTLEIQRTEQGDSAMYLCASSPATGLQETQYFGPGTRLLVL.

This clone was seen a handful of times. The CDR3 carries no conserved terminal phenylalanine or tryptophan, so it likely arises from a read error. The rearrangement uses TRBV7-6 and TRBJ2-2; no clear D. CDR3 length equals 17 residues. The ends were cut back, 1 base at V and 6 bases at J, with 18 bases in the middle. Germline V CDR1 and CDR2: SGHVS, FNYEAQ. CDR3 loop: CASSLVGRGHLAGELFV. CDR3 in DNA: TGTGCCAGCAGCTTAGTGGGCCGCGGCCATTTAGCCGGGGAGCTGTTTGTT.

This sequence joins TRBV30 and TRBJ1-5; D unclear. The germline V gene encodes CDR1 GTSNPN and CDR2 SVGIG (reference sequence). The CDR3 has 15 residues. The V end was cut by 1 base, the J end by 3 bases, with 13 bases between. CDR3 residues: CAWSDRRGSNQPQHF. The CDR3 DNA sequence: TGTGCCTGGAGTGATAGGCGGGGTTCCAATCAGCCCCAGCATTTT.

The chain has TRBV2 and TRBJ2-3; 10 nucleotides line up with TRBD2. The CDR3 is 19 residues long. The germline V gene encodes CDR1 SNHLY and CDR2 FYNNEI. V shed 8 bases and J 5 bases; nucleotides not matched to a gene: 22. As DNA, the CDR3 is TGTGCCAGCCCAGGACCGAGAAGCGGGAGGGCCGGTAGGCGAGATACGCAGTATTTT. Its protein is CASPGPRSGRAGRRDTQYF.

The rearrangement joins TRBV9 to TRBJ1-5; possibly TRBD1 for D (6 bases). The V gene lost 0 bases and the J gene lost 7 bases, with 11 bases spanning the gap. CDR3 length: 14 residues. The V gene's germline CDR1 is SGDLS and CDR2 YYNGEE. CDR3 region: CASSVEQGGQPQHF. CDR3 DNA sequence: TGTGCCAGCAGCGTAGAACAGGGTGGGCAGCCCCAGCATTTT.

This clone appeared once. This chain connects TRBV18 to TRBJ1-1, with a possible D match to TRBD1 (6 bases). The CDR3 runs 17 residues. CDR1 is KGHSH, CDR2 LQKENI, per germline. Trimming cost V 1 base and J 4 bases, with 19 bases left between them. CDR3 nucleotides: TGTGCCAGCTCACCACGGTCCTGGGGGGGCGACGGCACTGAAGCTTTCTTT. Its translation is CASSPRSWGGDGTEAFF.

V and J are TRBV9 and TRBJ1-1, with TRBD1 matching over 9 bases. CDR1 is SGDLS and CDR2 is YYNGEE in the germline V gene. This CDR3 spans 15 amino acids. V lost 4 bases to trimming and J lost 3 bases; unmatched junction nucleotides: 7. CDR3 residues: CASSPSRQGDTEAFF. The CDR3 bases are TGTGCCAGCAGCCCCTCAAGACAGGGGGACACTGAAGCTTTCTTT.

This chain uses TRBV6-1 with TRBJ1-6; unclear D gene. CDR1 is MNHNS, CDR2 SASEGT, per germline. The V end lost 4 bases, the J end lost 5 bases, and 6 bases lay between the germline ends. There are 13 residues in the CDR3. The CDR3 DNA is TGTGCCAGCAGTGCACAGAATAATTCACCCCTCCACTTT. Its translation: CASSAQNNSPLHF.

V gene TRBV19 combines with J gene TRBJ1-5; 7 nucleotides match TRBD1. The trim removed 8 bases at V and 0 bases at J, leaving 10 bases unmatched. This CDR3 is built from 16 residues. Germline lookup yields CDR1 LNHDA and CDR2 SQIVND (reference sequence). This chain's CDR3 is CASGTGTVYSNQPQHF. The CDR3 nucleotides are TGTGCCAGTGGCACCGGGACAGTGTATAGCAATCAGCCCCAGCATTTT.

The CDR3 region has the DNA TGTGCCAGCAGCGGAGGAGGGACAGGGATCTCTGGAAACACCATATATTTT. It is translated as CASSGGGTGISGNTIYF. The chain is built from TRBV9 and TRBJ1-3; 9 nucleotides agree with TRBD1. V gave up 3 bases and J gave up 0 bases; unmatched junction bases: 7. CDR3 length: 17 amino acids. Germline values: CDR1 SGDLS, CDR2 YYNGEE.

The chain employs TRBV4-2 and TRBJ2-3; a possible D gene is TRBD2 (5 bases). Per germline, CDR1 LGHNA and CDR2 YNFKEQ. Trimming removed 3 bases at V and 3 bases at J, with 10 bases between. The length of the CDR3 is 14 residues. The CDR3: CASSQARGTDTQYF. The CDR3 DNA follows: TGTGCCAGCAGCCAGGCCCGGGGAACAGATACGCAGTATTTT.

This clone was recorded only once. V is TRBV18 and J is TRBJ2-7, with 7 bases fitting TRBD1. The CDR3 consists of 12 residues. Germline V gives CDR1 KGHSH, CDR2 LQKENI. V lost 5 bases, J lost 3 bases, and 1 base stayed unmatched. The CDR3 reads CASSRDSYEQYF. The DNA of the CDR3 is TGTGCCAGCTCAAGGGACAGCTACGAGCAGTACTTC. Combining the CDR3 with reference TRBV18 and TRBJ2-7 gives the whole variable domain NAGVMQNPRHLVRRRGQEARLRCSPMKGHSHVYWYRQLPEEGLKFMVYLQKENIIDESGMPKERFSAEFPKEGPSILRIQQVVRGDSAAYFCASSRDSYEQYFGPGTRLTVT.

The chain couples TRBV11-2 to TRBJ2-7; 11 nucleotides line up with TRBD1. Trimming at V came to 4 bases and at J to 2 bases, leaving 1 base not matched to a gene. CDR3 length equals 14 residues. Germline V gives CDR1 SGHAT, CDR2 FQNNGV. The CDR3 DNA follows: TGTGCCAGCAGCTGGACAGGGGGCCCCTACGAGCAGTACGTC. It is translated as CASSWTGGPYEQYV.

This clone was observed once. The chain is built from TRBV30 and TRBJ1-1, with a possible D match to TRBD1 (6 bases). The CDR3 loop spans 14 amino acids. The ends were cut back, 0 bases at V and 5 bases at J, with 13 bases in the middle. Germline-derived CDR1 and CDR2 are GTSNPN and SVGIG (reference sequence). The CDR3 DNA follows: TGTGCCTGGAGTGTAAGGGGGATAGGTACTGAAGCTTTCTTT. Its protein product is CAWSVRGIGTEAFF.

Only a few counts were recorded for this clone. This CDR3 reads CASSQAVGGVTGELFF. DNA for the CDR3: TGCGCCAGCAGCCAAGCTGTTGGGGGGGTCACCGGGGAGCTGTTTTTT. V gene TRBV4-3 combines with J gene TRBJ2-2, with 7 bases aligning to TRBD2. CDR1 and CDR2 from the germline V gene are LGHNA and YSLEER. The CDR3 runs 16 residues. V trimming: 1 base; J trimming: 4 bases; junction bases outside the gene matches: 6.

The V call is TRBV7-3, the J call TRBJ2-2; 9 bases map to TRBD1. CDR3 size: 14 residues. Germline CDR1 SGHTA, CDR2 FQGTGA. V was pared by 7 bases and J by 3 bases, with 3 bases of the junction left unmatched. The CDR3 DNA sequence: TGTGCCAGCAACACAGGGGGCGACACCGGGGAGCTGTTTTTT. It yields the protein CASNTGGDTGELFF.